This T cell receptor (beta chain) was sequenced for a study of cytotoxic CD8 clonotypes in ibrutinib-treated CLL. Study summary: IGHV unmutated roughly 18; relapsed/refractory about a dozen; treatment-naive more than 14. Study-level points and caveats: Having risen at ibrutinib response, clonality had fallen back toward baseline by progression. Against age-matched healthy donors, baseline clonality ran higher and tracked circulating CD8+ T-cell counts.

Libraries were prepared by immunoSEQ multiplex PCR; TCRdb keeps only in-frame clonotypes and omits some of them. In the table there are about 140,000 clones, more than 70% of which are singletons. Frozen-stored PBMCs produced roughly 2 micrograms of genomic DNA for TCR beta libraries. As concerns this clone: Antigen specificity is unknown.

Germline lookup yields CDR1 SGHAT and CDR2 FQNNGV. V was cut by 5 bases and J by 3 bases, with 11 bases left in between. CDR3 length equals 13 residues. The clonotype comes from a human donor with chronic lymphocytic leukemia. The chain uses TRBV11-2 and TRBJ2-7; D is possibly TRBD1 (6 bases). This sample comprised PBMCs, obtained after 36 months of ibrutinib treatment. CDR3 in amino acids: CASSRGQNYEQYF. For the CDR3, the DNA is TGTGCCAGCAGCCGCGGACAGAACTACGAGCAGTACTTC.